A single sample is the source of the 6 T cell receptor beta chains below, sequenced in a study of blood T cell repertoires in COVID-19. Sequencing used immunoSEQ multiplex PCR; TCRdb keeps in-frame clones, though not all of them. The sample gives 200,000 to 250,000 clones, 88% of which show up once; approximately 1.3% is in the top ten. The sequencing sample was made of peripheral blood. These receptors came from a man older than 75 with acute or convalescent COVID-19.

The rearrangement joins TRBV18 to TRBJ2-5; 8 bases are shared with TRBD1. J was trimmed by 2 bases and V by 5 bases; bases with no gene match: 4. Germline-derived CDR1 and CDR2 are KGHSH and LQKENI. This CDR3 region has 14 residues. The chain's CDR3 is CASSITGGQETQYF. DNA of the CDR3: TGTGCCAGCTCAATCACAGGGGGTCAAGAGACCCAGTACTTC.

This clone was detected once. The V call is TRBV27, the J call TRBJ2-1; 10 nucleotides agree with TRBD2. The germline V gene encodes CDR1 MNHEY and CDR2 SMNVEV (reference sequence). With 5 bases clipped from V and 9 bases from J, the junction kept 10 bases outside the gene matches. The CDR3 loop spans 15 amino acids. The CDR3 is CASSPALAGAAEQFF. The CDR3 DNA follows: TGTGCCAGCAGTCCTGCCCTAGCGGGAGCTGCTGAGCAGTTCTTC.

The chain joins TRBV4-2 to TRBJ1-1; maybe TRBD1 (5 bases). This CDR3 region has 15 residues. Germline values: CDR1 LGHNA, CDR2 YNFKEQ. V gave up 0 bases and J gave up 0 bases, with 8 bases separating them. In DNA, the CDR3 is TGTGCCAGCAGCCAAGAAGGGGATTTGAACACTGAAGCTTTCTTT. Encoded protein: CASSQEGDLNTEAFF.

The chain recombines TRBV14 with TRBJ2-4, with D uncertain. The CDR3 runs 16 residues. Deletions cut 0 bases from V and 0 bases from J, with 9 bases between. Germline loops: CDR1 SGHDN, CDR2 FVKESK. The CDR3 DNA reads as TGTGCCAGCAGCCAAGATGGCAGATTAGCCAAAAACATTCAGTACTTC. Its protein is CASSQDGRLAKNIQYF.

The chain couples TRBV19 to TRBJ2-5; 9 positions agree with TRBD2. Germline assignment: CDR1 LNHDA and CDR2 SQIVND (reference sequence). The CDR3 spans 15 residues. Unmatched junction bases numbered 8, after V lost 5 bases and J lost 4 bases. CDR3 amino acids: CASSVLTSGGETQYF. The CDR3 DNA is TGTGCCAGTAGTGTACTGACTAGCGGAGGAGAGACCCAGTACTTC.

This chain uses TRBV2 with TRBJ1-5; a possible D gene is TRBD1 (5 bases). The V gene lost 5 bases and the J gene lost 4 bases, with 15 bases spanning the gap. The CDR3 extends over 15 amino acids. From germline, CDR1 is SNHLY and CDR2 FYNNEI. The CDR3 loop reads CASSRDSLKNQPQHF. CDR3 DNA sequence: TGTGCCAGCAGTAGGGACTCCCTTAAAAATCAGCCCCAGCATTTT.